This TCR beta chain was identified during a study of CD4 T cell repertoires in COVID-19. Study-wide context: After nine to eleven days of IL-2 expansion, CFSE-low cells were relabeled and restimulated with other coronavirus spikes. Study-level findings and limits: Several top expanded SARS-CoV-2-reactive clonotypes were shared by two or three memory subsets.

This clone has just one count. Its antigen remains unidentified. Sequencing used immunoSEQ multiplex PCR; TCRdb keeps in-frame clones, though not all of them. The table has about 24,000 clones, 93% seen once. CDR3 size: 17 residues. From germline, CDR1 is MNHNS and CDR2 SASEGT. V trimming: 0 bases; J trimming: 5 bases; junction bases outside the gene matches: 10. These memory T cells were uncultured and sequenced directly after ex vivo isolation. This specimen consisted of circulating follicular helper CD4+ T cells (cTfh) from blood, obtained before the COVID-19 pandemic. The V call is TRBV6-1, the J call TRBJ1-1; TRBD1 matches 9 bases. The TCR comes from a human donor who had COVID-19. The DNA for the CDR3 is TGTGCCAGCAGTGAAGCGCTTTGGGGACAGGGACGAACTGAAGCTTTCTTT. It codes for CASSEALWGQGRTEAFF.